This is a list of T cell receptor beta chains from one sample in a study of response to subunit inactivated influenza vaccine. One entry per CDR3 protein results from TCRdb running MiXCR on the RT-PCR reads. The repertoire includes approximately 700,000 distinct CDR3 sequences, 15% to 17% of them detected once, and around 10% sits in the top ten. The source material was PBMCs from blood, sampled 11 to 12 days after vaccination. The receptors derive from a man over 45 who received an inactivated influenza vaccine. Each CDR3 is given with its conserved first and last residue. The D gene is left open where the match is weak. Only part of the rows carry a size: once, few, many, or a class if the clone is expanded.

CDR3: CAIRGGGELFF
DNA: TGTGCCATCAGAGGAGGCGGGGAGCTGTTTTTT
J: TRBJ2-2
V: TRBV10-3
size: few
D: .

CDR3: CATSRIEGTYEQYF
DNA: TGTGCCACCAGCAGGATTGAAGGGACCTACGAGCAGTACTTC
J: TRBJ2-7
V: TRBV15
size: .
D: .

CDR3: CAISESLAGVSEQYF
DNA: TGTGCCATCAGTGAGTCACTAGCGGGAGTCTCCGAGCAGTACTTC
J: TRBJ2-7
V: TRBV10-3
size: .
D: TRBD2

CDR3: CSARAAGAHTGELFF
DNA: TGCAGTGCTAGAGCTGCGGGAGCCCACACCGGGGAGCTGTTTTTT
J: TRBJ2-2
V: TRBV20-1
size: many
D: TRBD2

CDR3: CASTRDGELFF
DNA: TGTGCCAGCACAAGGGACGGGGAGCTGTTTTTT
J: TRBJ2-2
V: TRBV28
size: .
D: .

CDR3: CSVARQSNEQYF
DNA: TGCAGCGTTGCACGGCAGTCTAACGAGCAGTACTTC
J: TRBJ2-7
V: TRBV29-1
size: many
D: .

CDR3: CSATGSGSGGHEQFF
DNA: TGCAGTGCTACAGGGAGCGGGAGTGGCGGGCATGAGCAGTTCTTC
J: TRBJ2-1
V: TRBV20-1
size: few
D: TRBD2

CDR3: CASSVGDRFSYEQYF
DNA: TGTGCCAGCAGCGTAGGGGACAGGTTCTCCTACGAGCAGTACTTC
J: TRBJ2-7
V: TRBV9
size: few
D: TRBD1

CDR3: CASSFHNTDTQYF
DNA: TGTGCCAGCAGCTTTCACAACACAGATACGCAGTATTTT
J: TRBJ2-3
V: TRBV5-4
size: .
D: .

CDR3: CASSQTTGLLGHYGYTF
DNA: TGTGCCAGCAGCCAGACAACGGGACTTTTAGGTCACTATGGCTACACCTTC
J: TRBJ1-2
V: TRBV3-1
size: .
D: .

CDR3: CASSLSGLGWTEAFF
DNA: TGTGCCAGCAGCTTATCGGGTCTAGGGTGGACTGAAGCTTTCTTT
J: TRBJ1-1
V: TRBV7-3
size: .
D: .

CDR3: CASSLISGSSSYNEQFF
DNA: TGTGCCAGCAGCCTTATTAGCGGAAGCAGCTCCTACAATGAGCAGTTCTTC
J: TRBJ2-1
V: TRBV7-2
size: few
D: .

CDR3: CSARDLEQETQYF
DNA: TGCAGTGCTAGAGATCTTGAACAAGAGACCCAGTACTTC
J: TRBJ2-5
V: TRBV20-1
size: .
D: .

CDR3: CSAPDQGNIQYF
DNA: TGCAGTGCTCCGGACCAGGGAAACATTCAGTACTTC
J: TRBJ2-4
V: TRBV20-1
size: .
D: .

CDR3: CSVKPGGPDTQYF
DNA: TGCAGCGTTAAACCGGGAGGGCCTGATACGCAGTATTTT
J: TRBJ2-3
V: TRBV29-1
size: few
D: TRBD2

CDR3: CSVEYGNTEAFF
DNA: TGCAGCGTTGAATACGGGAACACTGAAGCTTTCTTT
J: TRBJ1-1
V: TRBV29-1
size: .
D: .

CDR3: CASSLPRLNTEAFF
DNA: TGTGCCAGCAGCTTACCCAGATTGAACACTGAAGCTTTCTTT
J: TRBJ1-1
V: TRBV7-9
size: few
D: .

CDR3: CAISADRMVVEQYF
DNA: TGTGCCATCAGTGCGGACAGGATGGTCGTCGAGCAGTACTTC
J: TRBJ2-7
V: TRBV10-3
size: .
D: TRBD1

CDR3: CASSLGNANYGYTF
DNA: TGTGCCAGCAGTCTTGGGAACGCGAACTATGGCTACACCTTC
J: TRBJ1-2
V: TRBV12-3/TRBV12-4
size: few
D: .

CDR3: CASSSDRARGYTF
DNA: TGTGCCAGCAGCTCCGACAGGGCGAGGGGCTACACCTTC
J: TRBJ1-2
V: TRBV7-2
size: few
D: TRBD1

CDR3: CATSEGSYEQYF
DNA: TGTGCCACCTCGGAGGGGAGCTACGAGCAGTACTTC
J: TRBJ2-7
V: TRBV15
size: .
D: .

CDR3: CASSQWQGGTEAFF
DNA: TGCGCCAGCAGCCAATGGCAGGGGGGCACTGAAGCTTTCTTT
J: TRBJ1-1
V: TRBV4-1
size: few
D: TRBD1

CDR3: CSARDPRGRGGNEKLFF
DNA: TGCAGTGCTAGAGACCCCCGGGGGCGTGGGGGTAATGAAAAACTGTTTTTT
J: TRBJ1-4
V: TRBV20-1
size: few
D: .

CDR3: CASSQGLRGFYGYTF
DNA: TGTGCCAGCTCACAAGGGTTACGGGGCTTCTATGGCTACACCTTC
J: TRBJ1-2
V: TRBV18
size: .
D: .

CDR3: CASRVDTYRSYNSPLHF
DNA: TGTGCCAGCAGGGTAGACACGTACCGCTCCTATAATTCACCCCTCCACTTT
J: TRBJ1-6
V: TRBV2
size: few
D: .

CDR3: CSAPNGAKGGIQGHEQYF
DNA: TGCAGTGCACCCAACGGCGCAAAGGGGGGTATCCAGGGGCACGAGCAGTACTTC
J: TRBJ2-7
V: TRBV20-1
size: .
D: .

CDR3: CSARLFGELFF
DNA: TGCAGCGCTAGACTGTTTGGGGAGCTGTTTTTT
J: TRBJ2-2
V: TRBV29-1
size: many
D: .

CDR3: CATLGTANTEAFF
DNA: TGTGCCACCTTAGGGACTGCGAACACTGAAGCTTTCTTT
J: TRBJ1-1
V: TRBV28
size: .
D: .

CDR3: CATLGPAPYEQYF
DNA: TGTGCCACCCTCGGCCCCGCTCCCTACGAGCAGTACTTC
J: TRBJ2-7
V: TRBV6-6
size: .
D: .

CDR3: CATSSGSNTQYF
DNA: TGTGCCACCAGCAGTGGCTCCAATACGCAGTATTTT
J: TRBJ2-3
V: TRBV15
size: .
D: .

CDR3: CASSLGGPPNEQFF
DNA: TGTGCCAGCAGTTTAGGGGGACCCCCCAATGAGCAGTTCTTC
J: TRBJ2-1
V: TRBV12-3/TRBV12-4
size: few
D: .

CDR3: CASSLRGDMNTEAFF
DNA: TGTGCCAGCAGTTTACGTGGGGATATGAACACTGAAGCTTTCTTT
J: TRBJ1-1
V: TRBV12-3/TRBV12-4
size: many
D: .

CDR3: CASSLMTGITGANVLTF
DNA: TGTGCCAGCAGTTTAATGACAGGGATCACTGGGGCCAACGTCCTGACTTTC
J: TRBJ2-6
V: TRBV28
size: .
D: TRBD1

CDR3: CSVETLAGHSTDTQYF
DNA: TGCAGCGTTGAAACGTTAGCGGGACATAGCACAGATACGCAGTATTTT
J: TRBJ2-3
V: TRBV29-1
size: .
D: TRBD2

CDR3: CASSISGGYGYTF
DNA: TGTGCCAGTAGTATTTCCGGGGGCTATGGCTACACCTTC
J: TRBJ1-2
V: TRBV19
size: .
D: .

CDR3: CASSQEPRGRTEAFF
DNA: TGTGCCAGCAGCCAAGAACCCAGGGGACGGACTGAAGCTTTCTTT
J: TRBJ1-1
V: TRBV4-2
size: few
D: .

CDR3: CASRTGTDTTGELFF
DNA: TGTGCCAGCAGAACCGGGACAGACACCACCGGGGAGCTGTTTTTT
J: TRBJ2-2
V: TRBV7-2
size: .
D: TRBD1

CDR3: CSAFSGSGGTQYF
DNA: TGCAGTGCCTTTAGCGGGAGCGGAGGGACCCAGTACTTC
J: TRBJ2-5
V: TRBV20-1
size: few
D: TRBD2

CDR3: CASSLGASEQYF
DNA: TGTGCCAGCAGCTTAGGGGCTTCCGAGCAGTACTTC
J: TRBJ2-7
V: TRBV7-2
size: .
D: .

CDR3: CASSLGTSEFNEQFF
DNA: TGTGCCAGCAGTTTAGGAACTAGCGAATTCAATGAGCAGTTCTTC
J: TRBJ2-1
V: TRBV6-2/TRBV6-3
size: .
D: TRBD2

CDR3: CASSELRNHAYEQYF
DNA: TGTGCCAGCAGTGAACTTCGGAACCACGCGTACGAGCAGTACTTC
J: TRBJ2-7
V: TRBV2
size: few
D: .

CDR3: CASSFGGAWETQYF
DNA: TGTGCCAGCAGTTTCGGGGGGGCCTGGGAGACCCAGTACTTC
J: TRBJ2-5
V: TRBV12-3/TRBV12-4
size: .
D: TRBD2

CDR3: CASSPRPDTQYF
DNA: TGTGCCAGCAGCCCTAGGCCAGATACGCAGTATTTT
J: TRBJ2-3
V: TRBV11-2
size: many
D: .

CDR3: CAWSVTRQGRYGYTF
DNA: TGTGCCTGGAGTGTAACGCGACAGGGGCGCTATGGCTACACCTTC
J: TRBJ1-2
V: TRBV30
size: .
D: TRBD1

CDR3: CAISEPRGQGLETQYF
DNA: TGTGCCATCAGTGAACCGAGGGGACAGGGATTAGAGACCCAGTACTTC
J: TRBJ2-5
V: TRBV10-3
size: .
D: TRBD1

CDR3: CASSPPGATYNEQFF
DNA: TGTGCCAGCTCACCACCGGGAGCCACCTACAATGAGCAGTTCTTC
J: TRBJ2-1
V: TRBV18
size: .
D: .

CDR3: CASSARTEGGEQFF
DNA: TGTGCCAGCAGCGCTCGCACCGAGGGGGGTGAGCAGTTCTTC
J: TRBJ2-1
V: TRBV9
size: .
D: .

CDR3: CASSGTGGPQNTEAFF
DNA: TGTGCCAGCAGCGGGACAGGGGGCCCGCAGAACACTGAAGCTTTCTTT
J: TRBJ1-1
V: TRBV6-1
size: .
D: TRBD1

CDR3: CSVKQGGLAGETQYF
DNA: TGCAGCGTTAAGCAGGGTGGGCTAGCGGGAGAGACCCAGTACTTC
J: TRBJ2-5
V: TRBV29-1
size: few
D: TRBD2

CDR3: CASSLPPYGRNNYGYTF
DNA: TGTGCCAGCAGCTTACCCCCCTATGGGAGAAATAACTATGGCTACACCTTC
J: TRBJ1-2
V: TRBV7-9
size: .
D: .

CDR3: CASSQRRLEQFF
DNA: TGTGCCAGCAGCCAACGCAGGCTTGAGCAGTTCTTC
J: TRBJ2-1
V: TRBV3-1
size: .
D: .

CDR3: CASSSDRVHEQYF
DNA: TGTGCCAGCAGCTCGGACAGGGTCCACGAGCAGTACTTC
J: TRBJ2-7
V: TRBV7-9
size: few
D: TRBD1

CDR3: CASSHGTAPGYF
DNA: TGTGCCAGCAGTCACGGGACCGCGCCTGGGTACTTC
J: TRBJ2-7
V: TRBV12-3/TRBV12-4
size: .
D: .

CDR3: CASTFTDRVNEQFF
DNA: TGTGCCAGCACTTTTACAGACAGGGTGAATGAGCAGTTCTTC
J: TRBJ2-1
V: TRBV12-3/TRBV12-4
size: .
D: TRBD1